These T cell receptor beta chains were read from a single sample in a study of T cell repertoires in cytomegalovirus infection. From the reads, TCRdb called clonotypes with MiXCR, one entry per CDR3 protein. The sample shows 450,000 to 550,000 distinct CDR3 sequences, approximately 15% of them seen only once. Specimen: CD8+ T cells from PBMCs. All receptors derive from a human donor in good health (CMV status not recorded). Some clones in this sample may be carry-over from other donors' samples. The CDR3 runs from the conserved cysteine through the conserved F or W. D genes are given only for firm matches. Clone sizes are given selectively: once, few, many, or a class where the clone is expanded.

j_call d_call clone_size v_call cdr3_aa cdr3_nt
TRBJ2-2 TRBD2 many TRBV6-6 CASSYRRGAGELFF TGTGCCAGCAGTTACAGGCGGGGGGCCGGGGAGCTGTTTTTT
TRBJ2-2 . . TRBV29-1 CSVGREDTGELFF TGCAGCGTTGGGCGAGAGGACACCGGGGAGCTGTTTTTT
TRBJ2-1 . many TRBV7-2 CASLESYNEQFF TGTGCCAGCCTCGAATCCTACAATGAGCAGTTCTTC
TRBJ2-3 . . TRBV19 CASSDWTTDTQYF TGTGCCAGTTCGGACTGGACCACAGATACGCAGTATTTT
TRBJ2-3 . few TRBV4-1 CASSQAREGSDTDTQYF TGCGCCAGCAGCCAAGCCCGAGAGGGATCAGATACAGATACGCAGTATTTT
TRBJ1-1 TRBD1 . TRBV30 CAWDRGMNTEAFF TGTGCCTGGGACAGGGGCATGAACACTGAAGCTTTCTTT
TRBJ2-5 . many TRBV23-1 CASSRLDSGETQYF TGCGCCAGCAGTCGGTTGGACAGCGGGGAGACCCAGTACTTC
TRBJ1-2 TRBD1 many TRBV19 CASTLTGEGTNYGYTF TGTGCCAGTACTCTCACAGGGGAGGGGACGAACTATGGCTACACCTTC
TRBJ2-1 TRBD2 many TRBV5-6 CASSFLAGYNEQFF TGTGCCAGCAGCTTTCTAGCGGGCTACAATGAGCAGTTCTTC
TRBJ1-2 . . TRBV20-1 CSAPERSAGAHYGYTF TGCAGTGCCCCGGAACGGTCAGCCGGAGCCCACTATGGCTACACCTTC
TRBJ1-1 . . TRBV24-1 CATRGPGNTEAFF TGTGCCACCAGGGGTCCGGGGAACACTGAAGCTTTCTTT
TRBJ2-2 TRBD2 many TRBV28 CASSIRRLAGERTGELFF TGTGCCAGCAGTATCCGCCGACTAGCGGGAGAAAGAACCGGGGAGCTGTTTTTT
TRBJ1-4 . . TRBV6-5 CASSYLGGSEKLFF TGTGCCAGCAGTTACTTGGGGGGCAGTGAAAAACTGTTTTTT